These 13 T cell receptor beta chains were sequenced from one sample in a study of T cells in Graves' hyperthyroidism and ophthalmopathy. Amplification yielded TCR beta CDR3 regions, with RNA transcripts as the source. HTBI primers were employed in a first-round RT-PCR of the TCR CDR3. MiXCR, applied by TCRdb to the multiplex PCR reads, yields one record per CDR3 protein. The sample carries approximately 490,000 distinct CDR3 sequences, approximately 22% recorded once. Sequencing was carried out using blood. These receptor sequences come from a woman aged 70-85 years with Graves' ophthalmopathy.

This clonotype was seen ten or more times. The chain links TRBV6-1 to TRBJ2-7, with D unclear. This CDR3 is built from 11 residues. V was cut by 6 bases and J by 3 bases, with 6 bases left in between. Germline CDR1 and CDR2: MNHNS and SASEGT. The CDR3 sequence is CASSPLYEQYF. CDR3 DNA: TGTGCCAGCAGCCCCCTCTACGAGCAGTACTTC.

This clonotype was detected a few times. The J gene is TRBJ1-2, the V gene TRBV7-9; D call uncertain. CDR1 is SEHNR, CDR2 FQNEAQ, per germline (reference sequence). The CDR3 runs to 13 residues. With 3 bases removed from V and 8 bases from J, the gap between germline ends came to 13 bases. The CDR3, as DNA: TGTGCCAGCAGCTTGACGGCCCGGGAGGGCTACACCTTC. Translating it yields CASSLTAREGYTF.

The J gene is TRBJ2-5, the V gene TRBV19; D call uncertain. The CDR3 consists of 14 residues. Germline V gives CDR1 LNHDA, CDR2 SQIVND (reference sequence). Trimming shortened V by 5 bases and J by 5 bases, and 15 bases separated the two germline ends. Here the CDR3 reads CASSDLASKETQYF. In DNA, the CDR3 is TGTGCCAGTAGTGACCTGGCCAGCAAGGAGACCCAGTACTTC. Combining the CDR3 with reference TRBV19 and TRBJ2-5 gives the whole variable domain DGGITQSPKYLFRKEGQNVTLSCEQNLNHDAMYWYRQDPGQGLRLIYYSQIVNDFQKGDIAEGYSVSREKKESFPLTVTSAQKNPTAFYLCASSDLASKETQYFGPGTRLLVL.

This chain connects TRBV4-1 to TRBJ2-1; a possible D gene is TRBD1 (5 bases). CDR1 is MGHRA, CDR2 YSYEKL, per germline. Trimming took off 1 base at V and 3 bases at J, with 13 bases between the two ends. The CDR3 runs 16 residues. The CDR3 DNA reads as TGCGCCAGCAGCCAAGTTTCAGGGTTCAGCTACAATGAGCAGTTCTTC. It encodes CASSQVSGFSYNEQFF.

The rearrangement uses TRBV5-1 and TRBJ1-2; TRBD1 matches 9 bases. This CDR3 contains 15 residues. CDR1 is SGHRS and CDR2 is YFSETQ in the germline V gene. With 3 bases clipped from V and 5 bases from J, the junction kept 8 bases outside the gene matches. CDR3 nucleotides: TGCGCCAGCAGCTCCGGGGACAGGGTGTTGTATGGCTACACCTTC. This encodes CASSSGDRVLYGYTF.

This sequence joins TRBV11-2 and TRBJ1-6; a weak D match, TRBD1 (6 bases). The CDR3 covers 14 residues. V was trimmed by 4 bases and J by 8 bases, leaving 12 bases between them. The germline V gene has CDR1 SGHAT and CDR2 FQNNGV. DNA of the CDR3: TGTGCCAGCAGCTCCACAGGGACTCATTCACCCCTCCACTTT. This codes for CASSSTGTHSPLHF.

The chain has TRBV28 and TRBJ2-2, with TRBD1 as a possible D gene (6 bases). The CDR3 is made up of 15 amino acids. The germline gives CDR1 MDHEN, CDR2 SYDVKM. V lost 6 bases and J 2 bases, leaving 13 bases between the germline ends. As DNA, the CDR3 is TGTGCCAGCAGAGTCTTGGGACAAAACACCGGGGAGCTGTTTTTT. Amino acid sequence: CASRVLGQNTGELFF.

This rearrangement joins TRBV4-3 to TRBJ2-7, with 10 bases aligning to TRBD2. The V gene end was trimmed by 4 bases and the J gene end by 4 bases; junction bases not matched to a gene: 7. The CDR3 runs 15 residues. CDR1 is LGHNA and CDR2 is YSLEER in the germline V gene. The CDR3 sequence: CASSRRLAGVYEQYF. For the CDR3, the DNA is TGCGCCAGCAGCCGTCGTCTAGCGGGGGTTTACGAGCAGTACTTC.

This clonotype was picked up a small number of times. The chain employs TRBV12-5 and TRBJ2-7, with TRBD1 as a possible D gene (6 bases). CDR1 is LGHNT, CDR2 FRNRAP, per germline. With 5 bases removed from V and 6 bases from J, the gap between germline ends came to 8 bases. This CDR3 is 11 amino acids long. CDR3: CASGRTVEQYF. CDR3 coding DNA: TGTGCTAGTGGTAGGACAGTCGAGCAGTACTTC.

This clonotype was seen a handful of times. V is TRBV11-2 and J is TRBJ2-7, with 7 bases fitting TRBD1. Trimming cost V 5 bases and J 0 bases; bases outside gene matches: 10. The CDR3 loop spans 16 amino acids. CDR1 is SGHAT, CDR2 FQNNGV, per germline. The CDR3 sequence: CASSLSTGTASYEQYF. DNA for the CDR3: TGTGCCAGCAGCCTAAGTACCGGGACAGCCTCCTACGAGCAGTACTTC. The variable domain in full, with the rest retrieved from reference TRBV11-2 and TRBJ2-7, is EAGVAQSPRYKIIEKRQSVAFWCNPISGHATLYWYQQILGQGPKLLIQFQNNGVVDDSQLPKDRFSAERLKGVDSTLKIQPAKLEDSAVYLCASSLSTGTASYEQYFGPGTRLTVT.

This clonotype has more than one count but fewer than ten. The DNA of the CDR3 is TGTGCCAGCAGCTTAGAGTCCACGGTTTCCGGCAATGAGCAGTTCTTC. Protein product: CASSLESTVSGNEQFF. V and J are TRBV7-2 and TRBJ2-1; D is ambiguous. V lost 1 base and J lost 6, with 16 bases in between. The CDR3 totals 16 residues. CDR1 is SGHTA and CDR2 is FQGNSA in the germline V gene. Full variable domain (remainder filled in from reference TRBV7-2 and TRBJ2-1): GAGVSQSPSNKVTEKGKDVELRCDPISGHTALYWYRQSLGQGLEFLIYFQGNSAPDKSGLPSDRFSAERTGGSVSTLTIQRTQQEDSAVYLCASSLESTVSGNEQFFGPGTRLTVL.

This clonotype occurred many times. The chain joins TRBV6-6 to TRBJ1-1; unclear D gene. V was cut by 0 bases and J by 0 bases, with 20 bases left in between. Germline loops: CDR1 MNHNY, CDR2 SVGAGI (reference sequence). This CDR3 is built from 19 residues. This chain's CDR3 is CASSYSSRWRGNMNTEAFF. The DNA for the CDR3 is TGTGCCAGCAGTTACTCGAGTAGATGGCGGGGAAACATGAACACTGAAGCTTTCTTT.

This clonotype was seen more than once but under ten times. The CDR3 reads CACLGAFGGNTIYF. In DNA form, the CDR3 reads TGTGCCTGTTTAGGGGCTTTCGGAGGAAACACCATATATTTT. V gene TRBV30 combines with J gene TRBJ1-3; D perhaps matches TRBD1 (5 bases). CDR1 and CDR2 (germline): GTSNPN, SVGIG (reference sequence). This CDR3 is built from 14 residues. V gave up 6 bases and J gave up 4 bases, with 16 bases separating them.